This T cell receptor beta chain was identified in a study of blood T cells in healthy people across ages. The second PCR ran about 6 to 11 cycles with a sample-barcoded 5' primer and J-beta primers. TCRdb analysed the 5' RACE reads with MiXCR anew, one entry per CDR3 protein. This sample has approximately 800,000 distinct CDR3 sequences, with more than 45% found just once. The length of the CDR3 is 15 residues. V was cut by 6 bases and J by 4 bases, with 18 bases left in between. Germline V lookup: CDR1 MDHEN, CDR2 SYDVKM. J is TRBJ1-2 and V is TRBV28; tentatively, D is TRBD1 (6 bases). The source is a man under 40 in good health. Sequenced input: blood. CDR3 coding DNA: TGTGCCAGCAGCCCCATTTCACAGGGAGGCTATGGCTACACCTTC. Encoded protein: CASSPISQGGYGYTF.